A single sample gave rise to the 15 T cell receptor beta chains below, sequenced in a study of blood T cell repertoires in COVID-19. Repertoires were generated with immunoSEQ multiplex PCR, while TCRdb's copy carries only in-frame clones and drops some. The sample includes about 260,000 clones, 75% to 90% of them seen just once. Sequencing input: PBMCs or T cells enriched from blood (not recorded which). The receptors were gathered from a woman between 40 and 50 years old who had been exposed to COVID-19.

The chain carries TRBV6-2 or TRBV6-3 and TRBJ2-1, with no clear D. CDR1 and CDR2 from the germline V gene are MNHEY and SVGEGT. CDR3 length: 13 residues. The ends were cut back, 6 bases at V and 0 bases at J, with 6 bases in the middle. The CDR3 DNA reads as TGTGCCAGCAGCCGGAGCTCCTACAATGAGCAGTTCTTC. It specifies CASSRSSYNEQFF.

The chain joins TRBV27 to TRBJ1-4; 9 positions match TRBD1. The CDR3 consists of 14 residues. V shed 5 bases, J shed 5 bases, and the junction held 3 bases outside the gene matches. Germline values: CDR1 MNHEY, CDR2 SMNVEV (reference sequence). The CDR3 here is CASSRGTGNEKLFF. The CDR3 bases are TGTGCCAGCAGTCGTGGGACAGGGAATGAAAAACTGTTTTTT. Complete variable domain (other parts from reference TRBV27 and TRBJ1-4): EAQVTQNPRYLITVTGKKLTVTCSQNMNHEYMSWYRQDPGLGLRQIYYSMNVEVTDKGDVPEGYKVSRKEKRNFPLILESPSPNQTSLYFCASSRGTGNEKLFFGSGTQLSVL.

The CDR3 coding sequence is TGTGCCAGCAGCTTAGCCTCTAGCGGGGGGGCCTACGAGCAGTACTTC. It specifies CASSLASSGGAYEQYF. The chain employs TRBV7-2 and TRBJ2-7, with TRBD2 identical over 12 bases. The CDR3 consists of 16 residues. Trimming at V came to 0 bases and at J to 2 bases, leaving 2 bases not matched to a gene. CDR1 is SGHTA and CDR2 is FQGNSA in the germline V gene.

There are a few counts of this clone. The rearrangement links TRBV12-5 to TRBJ2-3; 9 bases match TRBD2. Trimming took 7 bases from V and 6 from J; bases not matched to a gene: 8. Per the germline V gene, CDR1 is LGHNT and CDR2 is FRNRAP. The CDR3 is 14 residues long. The CDR3 DNA reads as TGTGCTAGTGCAACTAGCGGGCCGCACGATACGCAGTATTTT. It codes for CASATSGPHDTQYF.

As for this clone: Compared with germline, one end of the junction differs, possibly owing to a read error. The chain recombines TRBV5-1 with TRBJ1-2; D is possibly TRBD1 (5 bases). CDR3 length: 15 amino acids. Germline CDR1 SGHRS, CDR2 YFSETQ. The CDR3 DNA follows: TGTGCCAGCAGCTTGGCTGTGGTCAGGGTGGATGGCTACACCTTC. Its translation is CASSLAVVRVDGYTF.

The gene calls are TRBV5-4 and TRBJ2-3, with 10 bases matching TRBD2. Germline values: CDR1 SGHNT, CDR2 YYREEE (reference sequence). This CDR3 spans 15 amino acids. With 3 bases clipped from V and 6 bases from J, the junction kept 7 bases outside the gene matches. CDR3: CASSSLAGDWDTQYF. For the CDR3, the DNA is TGTGCCAGCAGCTCTCTAGCGGGAGATTGGGATACGCAGTATTTT.

The V and J genes are TRBV7-9 and TRBJ2-1; 10 nucleotides line up with TRBD2. V was pared by 2 bases and J by 6 bases, with 1 base of the junction left unmatched. The CDR3 is 14 residues long. Looked up from germline, CDR1 is SEHNR and CDR2 is FQNEAQ (reference sequence). The CDR3 nucleotides read TGTGCCAGCAGCTTAATAGCGGGAGGCAATGAGCAGTTCTTC. It translates to CASSLIAGGNEQFF.

The gene calls are TRBV5-6 and TRBJ1-2, with D possibly TRBD1 on 5 matching bases. This CDR3 has 12 residues. V lost 4 bases, J lost 3 bases, and 7 bases lay in between. Looked up from germline, CDR1 is SGHDT and CDR2 is YYEEEE. The CDR3 loop is CASSPGDYGYTF. CDR3 DNA: TGTGCCAGCAGCCCGGGGGACTATGGCTACACCTTC.

This clone was detected once. J is TRBJ2-3 and V is TRBV7-3; D unresolved. The germline V and J ends were trimmed by 3 bases and 0 bases, with 13 bases remaining between them. This CDR3 contains 16 residues. CDR1 SGHTA and CDR2 FQGTGA come from the germline V gene. The CDR3 DNA reads as TGTGCCAGCAGCTTGTCTCGGCGGCTGAGCACAGATACGCAGTATTTT. This translates into CASSLSRRLSTDTQYF.

This clone has just a few counts. The chain joins TRBV5-4 to TRBJ1-2, with D possibly matching TRBD1 (5 bases). Deletions cut 6 bases from V and 3 bases from J, with 9 bases between. This CDR3 has 12 amino acids. From germline, CDR1 is SGHNT and CDR2 YYREEE (reference sequence). Here the CDR3 DNA reads TGTGCCAGCACCGACAGTTACTATGGCTACACCTTC. It codes for CASTDSYYGYTF.

The chain joins TRBV6-6 to TRBJ2-1, with a possible D match to TRBD2 (5 bases). There are 15 residues in the CDR3. The V gene lost 4 bases and the J gene lost 5 bases, with 15 bases spanning the gap. Germline V gene sequence: CDR1 MNHNY, CDR2 SVGAGI (reference sequence). The CDR3 loop is CASSSSGLSNNEQFF. As DNA, the CDR3 is TGTGCCAGCAGTTCGTCCGGACTTAGCAACAATGAGCAGTTCTTC.

The rearrangement joins TRBV21-1 to TRBJ2-7; the table's D call, TRBD2, was not checked against the DNA. TRBV21-1 is a pseudogene locus. The CDR3 spans 15 residues. The CDR3 loop reads CASSKISGRVWEQYV. The CDR3 DNA is TGTGCCAGCAGCAAAATAAGCGGGAGGGTTTGGGAGCAGTACGTC.

The chain has TRBV29-1 and TRBJ1-2; weak D call: TRBD1 (5 bases). This CDR3 has 13 amino acids. CDR1 and CDR2 from the germline V gene are SQVTM and ANQGSEA. V was trimmed by 5 bases and J by 2 bases, leaving 12 bases between them. CDR3 protein: CSVFGGDNYGYTF. The DNA for the CDR3 is TGCAGCGTTTTTGGGGGGGACAACTATGGCTACACCTTC. Full variable domain (remainder filled in from reference TRBV29-1 and TRBJ1-2): SAVISQKPSRDICQRGTSLTIQCQVDSQVTMMFWYRQQPGQSLTLIATANQGSEATYESGFVIDKFPISRPNLTFSTLTVSNMSPEDSSIYLCSVFGGDNYGYTFGSGTRLTVV.

The V call is TRBV19, the J call TRBJ1-2; tentatively, D is TRBD1 (6 bases). The V gene lost 3 bases and the J gene lost 4 bases, with 12 bases spanning the gap. This CDR3 comprises 14 residues. CDR1 is LNHDA, CDR2 SQIVND, per germline (reference sequence). CDR3 bases: TGTGCCAGTAGTATCTCCCAGGGGATCTATGGCTACACCTTC. The encoded protein is CASSISQGIYGYTF. Variable domain in full (rest from reference TRBV19 and TRBJ1-2): DGGITQSPKYLFRKEGQNVTLSCEQNLNHDAMYWYRQDPGQGLRLIYYSQIVNDFQKGDIAEGYSVSREKKESFPLTVTSAQKNPTAFYLCASSISQGIYGYTFGSGTRLTVV.

This clone was detected a few times. The rearrangement links TRBV15 to TRBJ1-2; possibly TRBD1 for D (6 bases). This CDR3 spans 17 amino acids. Germline assignment: CDR1 LNHNV and CDR2 YYDKDF (reference sequence). Trimming pared 3 bases from V and 2 bases from J, leaving 19 bases between. The CDR3 DNA reads TGTGCCACCAGCAGCTCCATAACAGGGTGGGCAAACTATGGCTACACCTTC. Translated: CATSSSITGWANYGYTF.